Listed below are T cell receptor beta chains from one sample, sequenced in a study of cytomegalovirus exposure and HLA in healthy donors. The assay was immunoSEQ multiplex PCR, and TCRdb's table has in-frame clones only and misses some. The sample consists of over 100,000 clones, more than 60% of them appearing once. Sequenced material: PBMCs. The receptor set was obtained from a man aged 35 to 55 in good health and CMV-seropositive. Both conserved end residues are part of each CDR3. Each record gives: CDR3 protein, CDR3 DNA, clone size, D gene, V gene, CDR3 length, J gene. A D gene is named only where the DNA matches it firmly. Clone size is stated in some rows and not others, as once, few, many or a class when expanded.

CDR3 protein: CASTPGGAGYGYTF; CDR3 DNA: TGTGCCAGCACCCCAGGGGGTGCTGGGTATGGCTACACCTTC; clone size: -; D gene: TRBD1; V gene: TRBV5-4; CDR3 length: 14; J gene: TRBJ1-2
CDR3 protein: CASSEGQGWYSNQPQHF; CDR3 DNA: TGTGCCAGCAGTGAAGGGCAGGGGTGGTATAGCAATCAGCCCCAGCATTTT; clone size: few; D gene: -; V gene: TRBV2; CDR3 length: 17; J gene: TRBJ1-5
CDR3 protein: CASRRGVGDTQYF; CDR3 DNA: TGTGCCAGCCGGCGCGGGGTGGGAGATACGCAGTATTTT; clone size: -; D gene: -; V gene: TRBV2; CDR3 length: 13; J gene: TRBJ2-3
CDR3 protein: CASSAQGPGLANPHEQFF; CDR3 DNA: TGCGCCAGCAGCGCTCAGGGGCCGGGACTAGCGAACCCCCATGAGCAGTTCTTC; clone size: -; D gene: TRBD2; V gene: TRBV4-3; CDR3 length: 18; J gene: TRBJ2-1
CDR3 protein: CASSPDEGRTEAFF; CDR3 DNA: TGTGCCAGCAGCCCTGATGAGGGAAGGACTGAAGCTTTCTTT; clone size: -; D gene: -; V gene: TRBV9; CDR3 length: 14; J gene: TRBJ1-1
CDR3 protein: CASSLRLAGGTDTQYF; CDR3 DNA: TGCGCCAGCAGCCTCCGACTAGCAGGGGGCACAGATACGCAGTATTTT; clone size: -; D gene: -; V gene: TRBV5-1; CDR3 length: 16; J gene: TRBJ2-3
CDR3 protein: CASSLVNNRGAYGYTF; CDR3 DNA: TGCGCCAGCAGCTTGGTTAACAACAGGGGCGCCTATGGCTACACCTTC; clone size: -; D gene: TRBD1; V gene: TRBV5-1; CDR3 length: 16; J gene: TRBJ1-2
CDR3 protein: CASSLDYTETQYF; CDR3 DNA: TGTGCCAGCAGTTTGGACTATACTGAGACCCAGTACTTC; clone size: -; D gene: -; V gene: TRBV2; CDR3 length: 13; J gene: TRBJ2-5
CDR3 protein: CASRPTLDRALQETQYF; CDR3 DNA: TGTGCCAGCAGACCGACACTAGACAGGGCCCTACAAGAGACCCAGTACTTC; clone size: -; D gene: TRBD1; V gene: TRBV5-4; CDR3 length: 17; J gene: TRBJ2-5
CDR3 protein: CASSLEGGHLNIQYF; CDR3 DNA: TGTGCCAGCAGCTTAGAGGGAGGACACCTAAACATTCAGTACTTC; clone size: few; D gene: -; V gene: TRBV7-9; CDR3 length: 15; J gene: TRBJ2-4
CDR3 protein: CASSILLAVNTGELFF; CDR3 DNA: TGTGCCAGTAGTATACTACTAGCGGTAAACACCGGGGAGCTGTTTTTT; clone size: -; D gene: TRBD2; V gene: TRBV19; CDR3 length: 16; J gene: TRBJ2-2
CDR3 protein: CASSLGSGSKFF; CDR3 DNA: TGTGCCAGCAGCTTAGGGAGCGGGAGTAAGTTCTTC; clone size: -; D gene: TRBD2; V gene: TRBV7-3; CDR3 length: 12; J gene: TRBJ2-1
CDR3 protein: CASSLRLAGDYNEQFF; CDR3 DNA: TGTGCCAGCAGCTTACGTCTAGCGGGGGACTACAATGAGCAGTTCTTC; clone size: -; D gene: TRBD2; V gene: TRBV7-8; CDR3 length: 16; J gene: TRBJ2-1
CDR3 protein: CASSPTSGTYNEQFF; CDR3 DNA: TGTGCCAGCAGCCCAACTAGCGGGACATACAATGAGCAGTTCTTC; clone size: -; D gene: TRBD2; V gene: TRBV7-2; CDR3 length: 15; J gene: TRBJ2-1
CDR3 protein: CASSSPGRGSNQPQHF; CDR3 DNA: TGTGCCAGCAGTAGCCCCGGGAGGGGAAGTAATCAGCCCCAGCATTTT; clone size: -; D gene: -; V gene: TRBV6-6; CDR3 length: 16; J gene: TRBJ1-5
CDR3 protein: CASSETPSSGGDHEQYF; CDR3 DNA: TGTGCCAGCAGTGAAACACCATCTAGCGGGGGAGACCACGAGCAGTACTTC; clone size: -; D gene: TRBD2; V gene: TRBV6-1; CDR3 length: 17; J gene: TRBJ2-7
CDR3 protein: CASSVYSYEQYF; CDR3 DNA: TGTGCCAGCAGTGTTTACAGCTACGAGCAGTACTTC; clone size: few; D gene: -; V gene: TRBV28; CDR3 length: 12; J gene: TRBJ2-7
CDR3 protein: CASSVDSNTEAFF; CDR3 DNA: TGTGCCAGCAGCGTTGACTCTAACACTGAAGCTTTCTTT; clone size: few; D gene: -; V gene: TRBV7-9; CDR3 length: 13; J gene: TRBJ1-1
CDR3 protein: CASSLPGGSYEQYF; CDR3 DNA: TGTGCCAGCAGCCTCCCCGGGGGATCCTACGAGCAGTACTTC; clone size: -; D gene: -; V gene: TRBV7-2; CDR3 length: 14; J gene: TRBJ2-7
CDR3 protein: CASTTRQGQGYDEQYF; CDR3 DNA: TGTGCCAGCACCACACGTCAGGGACAGGGTTATGACGAGCAGTACTTC; clone size: -; D gene: TRBD1; V gene: TRBV13; CDR3 length: 16; J gene: TRBJ2-7